The 22 T cell receptor beta chains below were found in one sample sequenced in a study of monozygotic twins with inflammatory bowel disease. TCRdb re-called the 5' RACE reads and gives one entry per CDR3 protein, without DNA. The listing contains approximately 200,000 distinct CDR3 sequences. Sequenced material: blood. These receptors were obtained from a human donor with ulcerative colitis or Crohn's disease, or a healthy co-twin of an affected twin (not recorded which).

V and J are TRBV5-6 and TRBJ2-5. This CDR3 has 16 amino acids. Germline assignment: CDR1 SGHDT and CDR2 YYEEEE. This CDR3 is CASSFILTAQAETQYF.

The chain joins TRBV12-3 or TRBV12-4 to TRBJ2-3. There are 15 residues in the CDR3. CDR3 amino acids: CASSFPTTSTDTQYF.

This CDR3 reads CATTTLQGNTEAFF. The J gene is TRBJ1-1, the V gene TRBV12-3 or TRBV12-4; no DNA is available, so the TRBD1 call from TCRdb remains unchecked. This CDR3 is built from 14 residues.

The chain carries TRBV12-3 or TRBV12-4 and TRBJ2-1; TCRdb designates TRBD2, a call that cannot be tested without DNA. The length of the CDR3 is 15 residues. The CDR3 protein is CASSQRVPSYNEQFF.

V gene TRBV5-1 combines with J gene TRBJ2-3; TCRdb picks TRBD1, but there is no DNA to check that call. The CDR3 consists of 16 residues. Germline values: CDR1 SGHRS, CDR2 YFSETQ. The CDR3 loop reads CASTLLGAATGDTQYF. Variable domain in full (rest from reference TRBV5-1 and TRBJ2-3): KAGVTQTPRYLIKTRGQQVTLSCSPISGHRSVSWYQQTPGQGLQFLFEYFSETQRNKGNFPGRFSGRQFSNSRSEMNVSTLELGDSALYLCASTLLGAATGDTQYFGPGTRLTVL.

The gene calls are TRBV12-3 or TRBV12-4 and TRBJ1-1. This CDR3 contains 14 residues. CDR3: CASSLLGGGTEAFF.

The chain is built from TRBV4-1 and TRBJ2-1; the TCRdb D gene call, TRBD1, has no DNA to confirm it. From germline, CDR1 is MGHRA and CDR2 YSYEKL. This CDR3 spans 17 amino acids. This chain's CDR3 is CTSSQDPRQGAYNEQFF.

This rearrangement joins TRBV5-1 to TRBJ2-7; TCRdb selects TRBD1, and the lack of DNA leaves this call unchecked. CDR3 length equals 12 residues. Germline-derived CDR1 and CDR2 are SGHRS and YFSETQ. The CDR3 loop reads CASSKTGDEQYF. The full variable domain, with the rest looked up from reference TRBV5-1 and TRBJ2-7, is KAGVTQTPRYLIKTRGQQVTLSCSPISGHRSVSWYQQTPGQGLQFLFEYFSETQRNKGNFPGRFSGRQFSNSRSEMNVSTLELGDSALYLCASSKTGDEQYFGPGTRLTVT.

The J gene is TRBJ2-3, the V gene TRBV5-1; checking the TCRdb D call of TRBD2 is not possible without DNA. The CDR3 is 16 amino acids. Germline-derived CDR1 and CDR2 are SGHRS and YFSETQ. The chain's CDR3 is CASKRSLTSGEDTQYF.

The J gene is TRBJ1-3, the V gene TRBV4-3; TCRdb designates TRBD1, a call that cannot be tested without DNA. Germline CDR1 is LGHNA and CDR2 is YSLEER. The CDR3 is made up of 17 amino acids. CDR3 protein: CASSQEVPGISGNTIYF.

This chain uses TRBV27 with TRBJ2-1. This CDR3 contains 13 residues. CDR1 and CDR2 (germline): MNHEY, SMNVEV (reference sequence). The CDR3 sequence: CASSLLLKNEQFF.

The rearrangement joins TRBV5-1 to TRBJ2-3; the D gene TCRdb calls, TRBD2, cannot be checked with no DNA. The CDR3 length is 16 residues. In germline, CDR1 is SGHRS, CDR2 YFSETQ. CDR3: CASSLVLAGALDTQYF.

This sequence joins TRBV14 and TRBJ1-1; with no DNA, the TCRdb D assignment of TRBD1 cannot be verified. CDR1 and CDR2 from the germline V gene are SGHDN and FVKESK. The CDR3 covers 16 residues. CDR3 amino acids: CASSHSRGTINTEAFF.

The chain recombines TRBV5-1 with TRBJ1-3. The germline gives CDR1 SGHRS, CDR2 YFSETQ. This CDR3 is 14 amino acids long. This CDR3 reads CASSWGPAGNTIYF.

The rearrangement joins TRBV29-1 to TRBJ2-3; TCRdb's D call of TRBD2 is untestable without DNA. This CDR3 comprises 15 residues. Germline CDR1 SQVTM, CDR2 ANQGSEA. CDR3 sequence reads: CSVEGPARNTDTQYF.

V and J are TRBV6-4 and TRBJ2-7; the D gene TCRdb calls, TRBD1, cannot be checked with no DNA. The CDR3 has 14 amino acids. CDR1 MRHNA and CDR2 SNTAGT come from the germline V gene. Here the CDR3 reads CASSDGTPMPEQYF.

The genes are TRBV3-1 and TRBJ2-7; the TCRdb call, TRBD2, lacks DNA for checking. CDR3 length equals 13 residues. Germline V lookup: CDR1 LGHDT, CDR2 YNNKEL (reference sequence). The CDR3 reads CASSQGTSGEQYF.

This chain links TRBV25-1 with TRBJ2-7; the D gene TCRdb calls, TRBD1, cannot be checked with no DNA. Germline CDR1 reads MGHDK; CDR2 reads SYGVNS. The CDR3 contains 15 residues. The CDR3 is CASSPSDRVPYEQYF.

V and J are TRBV7-9 and TRBJ2-3; TCRdb calls TRBD2, which cannot be checked without DNA. The CDR3 spans 15 residues. Per germline, CDR1 SEHNR and CDR2 FQNEAQ (reference sequence). CDR3 loop: CASSFGGSGADTQYF.

V gene TRBV4-1 combines with J gene TRBJ2-3; TCRdb's D gene call, TRBD1, goes unchecked for lack of DNA. Germline CDR1 reads MGHRA; CDR2 reads YSYEKL. This CDR3 region has 16 residues. This CDR3 reads CASSQAGGAFTDTQYF.

This chain joins TRBV29-1 and TRBJ2-1; TCRdb designates TRBD2, a call that cannot be tested without DNA. Germline CDR1 SQVTM, CDR2 ANQGSEA. This CDR3 spans 14 amino acids. The CDR3 spells CSVPPSGSFNEQFF.

V usage is TRBV9 and J usage is TRBJ1-2; the TCRdb call, TRBD1, lacks DNA for checking. CDR3 length equals 18 residues. Germline V gene data show CDR1 as SGDLS and CDR2 as YYNGEE. CDR3 region: CASSPTGQARAVSYGYTF.